This T cell receptor beta chain was identified during a study of T cell responses to AZD1222 COVID-19 vaccine. Only in-frame clones appear in the TCRdb table, and some are missing; sequencing was by immunoSEQ multiplex PCR. The sample consists of about 70,000 clones, around 84% of them appearing once. Germline V gene data show CDR1 as SGHNT and CDR2 as YYREEE (reference sequence). Trimming took 4 bases from V and 5 from J; bases not matched to a gene: 8. CDR3 length: 14 residues. The TCR was taken from an adult in good health. The V and J genes are TRBV5-4 and TRBJ1-1; 7 nucleotides match TRBD1. This material consisted of peripheral blood, taken on day 0 of AZD1222 vaccination. This CDR3 is CASSPIQGMTEAFF. The CDR3 DNA follows: TGTGCCAGCAGCCCGATACAGGGGATGACTGAAGCTTTCTTT. Variable domain in full (rest from reference TRBV5-4 and TRBJ1-1): ETGVTQSPTHLIKTRGQQVTLRCSSQSGHNTVSWYQQALGQGPQFIFQYYREEENGRGNFPPRFSGLQFPNYSSELNVNALELDDSALYLCASSPIQGMTEAFFGQGTRLTVV.